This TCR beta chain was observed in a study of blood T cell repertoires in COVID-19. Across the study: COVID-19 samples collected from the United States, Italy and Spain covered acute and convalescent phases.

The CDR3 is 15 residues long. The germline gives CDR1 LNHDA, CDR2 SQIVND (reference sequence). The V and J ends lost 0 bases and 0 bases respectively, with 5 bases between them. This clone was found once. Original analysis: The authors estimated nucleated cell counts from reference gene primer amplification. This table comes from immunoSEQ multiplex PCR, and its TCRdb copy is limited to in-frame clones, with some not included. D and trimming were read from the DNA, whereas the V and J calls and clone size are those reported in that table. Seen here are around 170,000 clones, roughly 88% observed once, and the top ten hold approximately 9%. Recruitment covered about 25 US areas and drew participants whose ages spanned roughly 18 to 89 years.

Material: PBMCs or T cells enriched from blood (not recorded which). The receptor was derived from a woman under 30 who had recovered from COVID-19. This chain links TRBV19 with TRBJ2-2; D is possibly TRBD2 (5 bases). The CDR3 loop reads CASSIEGANTGELFF. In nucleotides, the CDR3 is TGTGCCAGTAGTATAGAGGGAGCGAACACCGGGGAGCTGTTTTTT.